The rows below give T cell receptor beta chains drawn from one sample of a study of blood T cells in healthy people across ages. In TCRdb, the 5' RACE reads were re-called with MiXCR into one record per CDR3 protein. The sample shows around 700,000 distinct CDR3 sequences, roughly 25% of them seen only once. The same sample was also used in a study of T cells of mothers and their children.

Sequenced material: blood. These receptors were collected from a boy aged 5-17 years in good health. Each CDR3 is given with its conserved first and last residue. The D gene is left open where the match is weak. Size is stated for part of the rows, as once, few or many counts, or as a class when the clone is expanded.

D gene	clone size	V gene	CDR3 length	J gene	CDR3 DNA	CDR3 protein
-	few	TRBV12-3/TRBV12-4	12	TRBJ1-5	TGTGCCAGCAGTCTGTTCTTGGGGCACCAGCATTTT	CASSLFLGHQHF
TRBD1	few	TRBV4-3	17	TRBJ2-2	TGCGCCAGCAGCCAAGAGATCGGGACAGTAAACACCGGGGAGCTGTTTTTT	CASSQEIGTVNTGELFF
-	few	TRBV7-8	15	TRBJ2-4	TGTGCCAGCAGCTTAGCTAACAGGGCGGGAGACATTCAGTACTTC	CASSLANRAGDIQYF
TRBD2	few	TRBV20-1	15	TRBJ2-7	TGCAGTGCTAGAGATGATGCGGGAGGGCTCTACGAGCAGTACTTC	CSARDDAGGLYEQYF
-	-	TRBV7-8	11	TRBJ2-7	TGTGCCAGCAGCGTATCCTACGAGCGGTACTTC	CASSVSYERYF
-	-	TRBV7-9	14	TRBJ2-7	TGTGCCAGCAGCTTAGTAGGCCCTTCCTACGAGCAGTACTTC	CASSLVGPSYEQYF
-	-	TRBV7-2	13	TRBJ2-1	TGTGCCAGCAGCTCCCCAGTACCCAATGAGCAGTTCTTC	CASSSPVPNEQFF
-	-	TRBV20-1	12	TRBJ1-2	TGCAGTGCTAGAACAGTTAACTATGGCTACACCTTC	CSARTVNYGYTF
-	-	TRBV27	14	TRBJ1-2	TGTGCCAGCAGCCCTACAGGGCTTAACTATGGCTACACCTTC	CASSPTGLNYGYTF
-	few	TRBV6-5	14	TRBJ2-1	TGTGCCAGCAGTCGGGACACCCGCAACAATGAGCAGTTCTTC	CASSRDTRNNEQFF
-	few	TRBV29-1	10	TRBJ2-5	TGCAGCGTTCGATCGGAGACCCAGTACTTC	CSVRSETQYF
TRBD1	few	TRBV10-3	13	TRBJ1-4	TGTGCCATGCGGGGACAGGAGAATGAAAAACTGTTTTTT	CAMRGQENEKLFF
TRBD2	few	TRBV5-1	16	TRBJ2-5	TGCGCCAGCAGCTCCGGACTAGCTCCGGCGCAAGAGACCCAGTACTTC	CASSSGLAPAQETQYF
-	-	TRBV5-4	14	TRBJ2-6	TGTGCCAGCAGCTCCACACCTGGGGCCAACGTCCTGACTTTC	CASSSTPGANVLTF
-	few	TRBV12-3/TRBV12-4	13	TRBJ1-5	TGTGCCAGCAGTAATCGGGGGAATCAGCCCCAGCATTTT	CASSNRGNQPQHF
-	few	TRBV7-9	14	TRBJ2-1	TGTGCCAGCAGCTCTTCGCTACTAGCAGCCGAGCAGTTCTTC	CASSSSLLAAEQFF
-	-	TRBV20-1	14	TRBJ1-1	TGCAGTGCTAGAGGGAACAGGTTAACTTCAGAAGCTTTCTTT	CSARGNRLTSEAFF
TRBD2	few	TRBV12-3/TRBV12-4	16	TRBJ2-1	TGTGCCAGCACCAGCTCAGCGGGGGGGCCAGGCGGTGAGCAGTTCTTC	CASTSSAGGPGGEQFF
-	-	TRBV29-1	12	TRBJ2-1	TGCAGCATCGGTGAGGTCCTCAATGAGCAGTTCTTC	CSIGEVLNEQFF
-	-	TRBV20-1	16	TRBJ2-2	TGCAGTGCTAGCCCACTGGAGAGGGGACTCACCGGGGAGCTGTTTTTT	CSASPLERGLTGELFF
-	few	TRBV2	17	TRBJ2-5	TGTGCCAGCAGTCACCCTGGGGCCAGGGGGGATCAAGAGACCCAGTACTTC	CASSHPGARGDQETQYF
TRBD2	-	TRBV20-1	15	TRBJ2-2	TGCAGTGCTAGCCCCTGGTCTAGCGGCACCGGGGAGCTGTTTTTT	CSASPWSSGTGELFF
-	few	TRBV7-9	16	TRBJ1-5	TGTGCCAGCAGCTTTTCTGCCTCGAGGGATGATCAGCCCCAGCATTTT	CASSFSASRDDQPQHF
TRBD2	-	TRBV9	18	TRBJ2-1	TGTGCCAGCAGCGGAACCCGGGGGCTACCGGGAGGGCCATATGAGCAGTTCTTC	CASSGTRGLPGGPYEQFF
TRBD2	-	TRBV6-5	15	TRBJ2-1	TGTGCCAGCGGGGCCGGACTAGCGGGGTTCTATGAGCAGTTCTTC	CASGAGLAGFYEQFF
TRBD1	-	TRBV25-1	14	TRBJ1-2	TGTGCCAGCAGTGTTGCAGGGGGCTCCTATAGCTACACCTTC	CASSVAGGSYSYTF
TRBD2	few	TRBV18	15	TRBJ2-1	TGTGCCAGCTCACCAACACGACTAGCGGTCAATGAGCAGTTCTTC	CASSPTRLAVNEQFF
-	-	TRBV15	13	TRBJ2-7	TGTGCCACCGGCCAACTAGGGACCTACGAGCAGTACTTC	CATGQLGTYEQYF
TRBD2	-	TRBV25-1	11	TRBJ2-7	TGTGCCACCGGGGAGCCTAGCGGCAGTAGGTTC	CATGEPSGSRF